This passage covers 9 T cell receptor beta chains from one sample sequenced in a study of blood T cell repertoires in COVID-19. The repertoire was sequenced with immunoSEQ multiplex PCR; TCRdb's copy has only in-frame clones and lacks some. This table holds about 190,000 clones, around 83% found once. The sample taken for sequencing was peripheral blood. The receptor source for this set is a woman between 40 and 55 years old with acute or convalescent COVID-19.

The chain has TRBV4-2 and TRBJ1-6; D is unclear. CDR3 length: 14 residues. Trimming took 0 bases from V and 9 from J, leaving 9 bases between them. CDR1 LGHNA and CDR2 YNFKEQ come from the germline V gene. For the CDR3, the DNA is TGTGCCAGCAGCCAAGATGAGGGAGGTTCACCCCTCCACTTT. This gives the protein CASSQDEGGSPLHF.

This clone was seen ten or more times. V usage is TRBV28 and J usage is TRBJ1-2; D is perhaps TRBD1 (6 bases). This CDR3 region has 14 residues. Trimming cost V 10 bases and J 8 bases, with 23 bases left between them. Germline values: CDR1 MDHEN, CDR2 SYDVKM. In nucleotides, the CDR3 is TGTGCCACCACTCTACAGGGACAAGTATGGGGCTACACCTTC. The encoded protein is CATTLQGQVWGYTF.

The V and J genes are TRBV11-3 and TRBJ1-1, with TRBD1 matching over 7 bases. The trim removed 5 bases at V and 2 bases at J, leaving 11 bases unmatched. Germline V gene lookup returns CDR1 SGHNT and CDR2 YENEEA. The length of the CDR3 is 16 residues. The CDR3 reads CASSKGFGQDNTEAFF. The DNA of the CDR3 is TGTGCCAGCAGCAAAGGGTTCGGACAGGACAACACTGAAGCTTTCTTT.

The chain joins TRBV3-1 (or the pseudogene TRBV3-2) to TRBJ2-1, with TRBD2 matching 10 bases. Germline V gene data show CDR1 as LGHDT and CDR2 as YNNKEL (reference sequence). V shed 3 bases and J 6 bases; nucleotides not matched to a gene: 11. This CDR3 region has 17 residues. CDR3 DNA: TGTGCCAGCAGCCACCCAACGAGCGGGAGGGCCCCCAATGAGCAGTTCTTC. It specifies CASSHPTSGRAPNEQFF.

This CDR3 reads CSAPGRGPFTGELFF. The CDR3 nucleotides read TGCAGCGCACCCGGGCGGGGGCCCTTCACCGGGGAGCTGTTTTTT. The chain is built from TRBV29-1 and TRBJ2-2; D is perhaps TRBD2 (7 bases). V dropped 7 bases and J dropped 4 bases, with 19 bases sitting between them. CDR3 length: 15 amino acids. In germline, CDR1 is SQVTM, CDR2 ANQGSEA.

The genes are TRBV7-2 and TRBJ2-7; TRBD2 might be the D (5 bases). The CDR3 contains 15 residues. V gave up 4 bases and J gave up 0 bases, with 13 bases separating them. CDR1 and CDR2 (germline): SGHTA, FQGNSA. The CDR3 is CASSYYAGPSYEQYF. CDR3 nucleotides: TGTGCCAGCAGCTACTACGCGGGCCCCTCCTACGAGCAGTACTTC.

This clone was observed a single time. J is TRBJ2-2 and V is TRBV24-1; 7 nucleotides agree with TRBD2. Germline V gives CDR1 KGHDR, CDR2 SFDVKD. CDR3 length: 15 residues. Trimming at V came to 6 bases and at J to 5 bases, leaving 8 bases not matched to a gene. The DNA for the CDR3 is TGTGCCACCAGTTCCGGGAGCGGGATAACCGGGGAGCTGTTTTTT. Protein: CATSSGSGITGELFF.

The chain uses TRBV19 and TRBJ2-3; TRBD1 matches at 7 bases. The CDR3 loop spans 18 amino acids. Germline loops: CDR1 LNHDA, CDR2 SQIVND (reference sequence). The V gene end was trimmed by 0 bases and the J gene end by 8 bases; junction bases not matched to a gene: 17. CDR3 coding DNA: TGTGCCAGTAGTATAGATATCGGAACAGGGGCTCCAGTCAGTACGCAGTATTTT. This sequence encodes CASSIDIGTGAPVSTQYF.

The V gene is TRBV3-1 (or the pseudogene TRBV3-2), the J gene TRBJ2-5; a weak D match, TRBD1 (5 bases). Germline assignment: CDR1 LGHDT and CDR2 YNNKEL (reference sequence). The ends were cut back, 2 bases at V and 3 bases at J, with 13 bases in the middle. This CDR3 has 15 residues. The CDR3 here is CASSQQGRTEETQYF. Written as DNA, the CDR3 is TGTGCCAGCAGCCAACAGGGTAGAACGGAAGAGACCCAGTACTTC.